This TCR beta chain came from a study of cytomegalovirus exposure and HLA in healthy donors. With respect to this clone: Its matching antigen is unknown.

Regarding the study as a whole: Whilst most TCR sequences proved rare, a subset of public TCRs occurred across many donors. Cytomegalovirus status was reportedly diagnosed by the classifier with high specificity and sensitivity. One variant, a missense change in DCLRE1C, was linked in a later analysis to TCR beta V- and J-gene trimming. Roughly uniform depth of sequencing across donors was assumed in presence/absence analyses.

Germline CDR1 is SNHLY and CDR2 is FYNNEI. V shed 2 bases, J shed 9 bases, and the junction held 6 bases outside the gene matches. This CDR3 contains 15 residues. Use of 60 Vbeta and 13 Jbeta primers characterized the PCR. Sequenced by immunoSEQ multiplex PCR; TCRdb stores in-frame clones only, minus some. The data show around 84,000 clones, about 80% seen once. Material for sequencing was PBMCs. This chain links TRBV2 with TRBJ1-6, with TRBD1 identical over 8 bases. The clonotype was recovered from a man aged 45-65 years in good health and CMV-seronegative. The CDR3 reads CASSETGTGSSPLHF. In DNA form, the CDR3 reads TGTGCCAGCAGTGAAACCGGGACAGGCAGTTCACCCCTCCACTTT. Full variable domain (remainder filled in from reference TRBV2 and TRBJ1-6): EPEVTQTPSHQVTQMGQEVILRCVPISNHLYFYWYRQILGQKVEFLVSFYNNEISEKSEIFDDQFSVERPDGSNFTLKIRSTKLEDSAMYFCASSETGTGSSPLHFGNGTRLTVT.